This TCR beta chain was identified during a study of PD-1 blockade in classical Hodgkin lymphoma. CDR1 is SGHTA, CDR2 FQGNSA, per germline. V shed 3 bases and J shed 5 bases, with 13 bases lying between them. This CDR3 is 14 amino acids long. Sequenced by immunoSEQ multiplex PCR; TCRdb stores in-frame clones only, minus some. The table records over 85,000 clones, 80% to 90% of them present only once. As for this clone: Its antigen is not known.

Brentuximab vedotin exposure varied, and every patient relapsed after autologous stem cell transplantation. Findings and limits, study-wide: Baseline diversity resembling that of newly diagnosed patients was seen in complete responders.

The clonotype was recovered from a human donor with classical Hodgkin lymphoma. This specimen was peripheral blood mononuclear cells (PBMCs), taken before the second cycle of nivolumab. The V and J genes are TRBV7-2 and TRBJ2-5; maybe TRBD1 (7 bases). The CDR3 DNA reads TGTGCCAGCAGCTTTTTACAGGGGAGGGAGACCCAGTACTTC. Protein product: CASSFLQGRETQYF.